The entry that follows covers one T cell receptor beta chain sequence. The entry originates in a study of blood T cell repertoires in COVID-19. Overall study: Samples representing acute and convalescent COVID-19 were sourced from the United States, Italy and Spain. T cells, B-cell-depleted T cells, or PBMCs provided the cDNA or gDNA that served as material.

Germline loops: CDR1 SGHRS, CDR2 YFSETQ. The CDR3 spans 13 residues. Losses at the gene ends were 5 bases for V and 4 bases for J; bases not matched to a gene: 6. In the study's own analysis: It was from reference gene primer amplification that nucleated cell counts were estimated. Sequencing used immunoSEQ multiplex PCR; TCRdb keeps in-frame clones, though not all of them. V and J calls and clone size are copied from that table; D and trimming were computed from the DNA. The top ten clones hold 3% to 3.5% of a sample with 250,000 or so clones, about 73% of them seen once. Sequenced: peripheral blood. The gene calls are TRBV5-1 and TRBJ2-7, with TRBD1 matching 7 bases. The TCR was taken from an elderly woman with acute or convalescent COVID-19. CDR3 nucleotide sequence: TGCGCCAGCAGTACCCCAGGGGGTTACGAGCAGTACTTC. The encoded protein is CASSTPGGYEQYF.